The 2 T cell receptor beta chains below all came from one sample that was sequenced in a study of siplizumab effects on memory and regulatory T cells. The data were produced by immunoSEQ multiplex PCR, yet TCRdb's version contains in-frame clones alone and is incomplete. The data hold about 100,000 clones, with 75% to 95% observed a single time. Sequencing input: CD4+ T cells sorted from blood. The origin of the receptors is a human donor in good health.

The V call is TRBV6-6, the J call TRBJ1-6; no clear D. Germline loops: CDR1 MNHNY, CDR2 SVGAGI (reference sequence). V lost 2 bases and J 7 bases, leaving 9 bases between the germline ends. The CDR3 covers 14 residues. This CDR3 reads CASSYTPPNSPLHF. In DNA form, the CDR3 reads TGTGCCAGCAGTTACACGCCCCCGAATTCACCCCTCCACTTT.

The chain combines TRBV19 with TRBJ1-4; D not resolved. V was clipped by 5 bases and J by 5 bases, with 9 bases between them. The germline V gene has CDR1 LNHDA and CDR2 SQIVND (reference sequence). The length of the CDR3 is 13 residues. The CDR3 sequence: CASSPLINEKLFF. The DNA for the CDR3 is TGTGCCAGTAGTCCGCTAATCAATGAAAAACTGTTTTTT.